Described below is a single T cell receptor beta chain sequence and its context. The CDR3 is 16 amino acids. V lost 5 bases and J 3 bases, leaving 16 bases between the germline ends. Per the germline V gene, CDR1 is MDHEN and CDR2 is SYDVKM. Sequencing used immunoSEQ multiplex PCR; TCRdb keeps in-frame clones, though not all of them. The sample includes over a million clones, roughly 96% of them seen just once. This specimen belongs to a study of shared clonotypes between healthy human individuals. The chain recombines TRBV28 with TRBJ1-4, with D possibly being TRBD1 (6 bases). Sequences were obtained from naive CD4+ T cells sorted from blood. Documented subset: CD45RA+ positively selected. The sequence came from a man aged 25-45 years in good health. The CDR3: CASSRGSGVPNEKLFF. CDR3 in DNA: TGTGCCAGCAGTCGGGGGTCAGGGGTGCCTAATGAAAAACTGTTTTTT.